This T cell receptor beta chain was found in a study of regulatory T cells in long-lasting Graves disease. This clonotype was seen just once. Arm-PCR of CDR3 regions with iRepertoire HTBI primers generated TCR beta libraries. MiXCR was run by TCRdb on the multiplex PCR reads, yielding one entry per CDR3 protein. Of 650,000 to 700,000 distinct CDR3 sequences listed, approximately 29% were seen once; the top ten hold 40% to 55%. The time point here: persistent/refractory GD, antithyroid drugs over 5 years with positive TRAb. PBMC RNA was the source of the TCR library. The CDR3 has 14 amino acids. Deletions cut 2 bases from V and 3 bases from J, with 8 bases between. Germline-derived CDR1 and CDR2 are SEHNR and FQNEAQ (reference sequence).

This chain uses TRBV7-9 with TRBJ1-5, with D unresolved. This sample comprised peripheral blood mononuclear cells (PBMCs), obtained when the disease was refractory, from a patient treated with antithyroid drugs. This clonotype was sampled from a female donor with Graves disease. The CDR3 nucleotides are TGTGCCAGCAGCTTACGGCAGGACAATCAGCCCCAGCATTTT. It translates to CASSLRQDNQPQHF.